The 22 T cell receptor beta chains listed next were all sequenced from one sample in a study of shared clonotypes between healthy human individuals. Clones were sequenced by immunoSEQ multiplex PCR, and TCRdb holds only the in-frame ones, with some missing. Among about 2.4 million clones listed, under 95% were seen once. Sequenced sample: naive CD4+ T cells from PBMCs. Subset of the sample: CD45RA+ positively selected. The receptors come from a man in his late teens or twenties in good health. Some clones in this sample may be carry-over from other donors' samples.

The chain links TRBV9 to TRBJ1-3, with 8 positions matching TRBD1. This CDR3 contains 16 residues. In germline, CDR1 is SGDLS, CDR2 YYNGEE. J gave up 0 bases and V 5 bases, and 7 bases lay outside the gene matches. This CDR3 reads CASSAGQGSSGNTIYF. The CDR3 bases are TGTGCCAGCAGTGCCGGACAGGGAAGCTCTGGAAACACCATATATTTT.

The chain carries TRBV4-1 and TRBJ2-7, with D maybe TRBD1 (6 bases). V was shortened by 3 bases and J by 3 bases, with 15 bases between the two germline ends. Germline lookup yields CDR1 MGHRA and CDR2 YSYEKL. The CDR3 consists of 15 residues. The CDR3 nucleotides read TGCGCCAGCAGCCATCTTCAGGGGCTAGGCTACGAGCAGTACTTC. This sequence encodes CASSHLQGLGYEQYF.

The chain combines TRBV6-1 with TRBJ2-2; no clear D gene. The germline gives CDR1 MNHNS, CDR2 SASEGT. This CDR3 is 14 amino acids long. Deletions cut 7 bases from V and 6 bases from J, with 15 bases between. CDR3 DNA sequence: TGTGCCAGCACCCCCTCCCTGGTGGCCGGGGAGCTGTTTTTT. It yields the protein CASTPSLVAGELFF.

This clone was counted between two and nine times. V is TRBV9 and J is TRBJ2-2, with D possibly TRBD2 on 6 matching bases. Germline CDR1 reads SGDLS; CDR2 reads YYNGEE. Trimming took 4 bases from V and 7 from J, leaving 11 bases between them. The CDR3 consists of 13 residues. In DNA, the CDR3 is TGTGCCAGCAGCTTAGGGGACTTCGGGGAGCTGTTTTTT. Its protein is CASSLGDFGELFF.

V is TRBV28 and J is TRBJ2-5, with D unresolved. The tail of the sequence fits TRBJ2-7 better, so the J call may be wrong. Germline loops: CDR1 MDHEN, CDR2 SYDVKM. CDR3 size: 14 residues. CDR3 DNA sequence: TGTGCCAGCATTTCTCCCACGTATAAGGACGAGCAGTACTTC. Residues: CASISPTYKDEQYF.

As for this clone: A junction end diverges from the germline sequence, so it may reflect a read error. The chain's CDR3 is CASSLGGAVHF. The CDR3 coding sequence is TGTGCCAGCAGCTTAGGTGGCGCAGTCCACTTC. The V call is TRBV13, the J call TRBJ2-7; no reliable D call. CDR3 length equals 11 residues. Per the germline V gene, CDR1 is PRHDT and CDR2 is FYEKMQ (reference sequence).

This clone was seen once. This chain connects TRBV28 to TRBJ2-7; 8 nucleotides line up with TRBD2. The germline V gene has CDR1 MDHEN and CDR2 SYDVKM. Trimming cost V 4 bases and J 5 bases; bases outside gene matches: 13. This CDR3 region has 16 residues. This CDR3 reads CASSSGGAGGYHEQYF. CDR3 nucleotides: TGTGCCAGCAGTTCCGGTGGGGCGGGAGGTTACCACGAGCAGTACTTC.

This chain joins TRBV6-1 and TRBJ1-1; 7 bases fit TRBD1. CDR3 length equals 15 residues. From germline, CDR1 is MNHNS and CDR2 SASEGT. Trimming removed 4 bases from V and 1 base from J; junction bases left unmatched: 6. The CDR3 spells CASSGRGQRNTEAFF. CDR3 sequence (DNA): TGTGCCAGCAGTGGGCGGGGACAGCGGAACACTGAAGCTTTCTTT.

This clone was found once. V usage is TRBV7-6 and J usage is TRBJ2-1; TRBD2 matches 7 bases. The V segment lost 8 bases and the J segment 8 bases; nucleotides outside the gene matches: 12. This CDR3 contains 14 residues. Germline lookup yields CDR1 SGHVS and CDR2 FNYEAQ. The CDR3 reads CASSRREIPDEQFF. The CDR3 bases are TGTGCCAGCTCGAGGCGGGAGATACCCGATGAGCAGTTCTTC. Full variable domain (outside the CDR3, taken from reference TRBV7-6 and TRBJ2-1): GAGVSQSPRYKVTKRGQDVALRCDPISGHVSLYWYRQALGQGPEFLTYFNYEAQQDKSGLPNDRFSAERPEGSISTLTIQRTEQRDSAMYRCASSRREIPDEQFFGPGTRLTVL.

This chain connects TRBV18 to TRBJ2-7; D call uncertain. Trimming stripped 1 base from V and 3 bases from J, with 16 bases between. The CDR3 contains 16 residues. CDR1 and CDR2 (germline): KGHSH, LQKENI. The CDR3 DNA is TGTGCCAGCTCACCACGCCGCCCCTCAATGTACTACGAGCAGTACTTC. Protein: CASSPRRPSMYYEQYF. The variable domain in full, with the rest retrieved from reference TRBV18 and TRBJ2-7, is NAGVMQNPRHLVRRRGQEARLRCSPMKGHSHVYWYRQLPEEGLKFMVYLQKENIIDESGMPKERFSAEFPKEGPSILRIQQVVRGDSAAYFCASSPRRPSMYYEQYFGPGTRLTVT.

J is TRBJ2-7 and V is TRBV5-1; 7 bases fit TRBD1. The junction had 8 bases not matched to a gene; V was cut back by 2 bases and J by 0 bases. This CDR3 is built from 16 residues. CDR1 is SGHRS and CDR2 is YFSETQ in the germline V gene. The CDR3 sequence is CASSLGGRGSSYEQYF. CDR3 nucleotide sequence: TGCGCCAGCAGCTTAGGGGGCAGAGGAAGCTCCTACGAGCAGTACTTC.

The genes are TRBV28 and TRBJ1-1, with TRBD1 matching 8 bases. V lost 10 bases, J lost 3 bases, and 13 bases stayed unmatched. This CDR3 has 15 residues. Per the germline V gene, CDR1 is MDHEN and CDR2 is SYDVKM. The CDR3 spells CATAGGTAVDTEAFF. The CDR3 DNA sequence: TGTGCCACCGCAGGGGGCACGGCGGTGGACACTGAAGCTTTCTTT.

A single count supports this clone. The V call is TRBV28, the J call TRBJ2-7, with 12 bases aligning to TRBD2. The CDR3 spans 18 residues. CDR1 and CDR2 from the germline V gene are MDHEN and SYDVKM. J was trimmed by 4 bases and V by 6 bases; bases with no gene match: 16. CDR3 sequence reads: CASSPNPPGLAGSYEQYF. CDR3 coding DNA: TGTGCCAGCAGCCCAAATCCCCCCGGACTAGCGGGGTCATACGAGCAGTACTTC.

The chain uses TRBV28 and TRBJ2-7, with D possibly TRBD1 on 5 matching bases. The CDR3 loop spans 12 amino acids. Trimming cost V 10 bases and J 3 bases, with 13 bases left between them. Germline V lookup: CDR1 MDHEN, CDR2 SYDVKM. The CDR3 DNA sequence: TGTGCCATGTTTTACAGGATCTACGAGCAGTACTTC. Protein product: CAMFYRIYEQYF.

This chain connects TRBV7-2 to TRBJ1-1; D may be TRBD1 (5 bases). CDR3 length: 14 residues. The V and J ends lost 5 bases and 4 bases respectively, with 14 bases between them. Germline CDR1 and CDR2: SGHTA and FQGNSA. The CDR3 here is CASSPKAGGTEAFF. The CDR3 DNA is TGTGCCAGCAGCCCAAAGGCGGGGGGCACTGAAGCTTTCTTT.

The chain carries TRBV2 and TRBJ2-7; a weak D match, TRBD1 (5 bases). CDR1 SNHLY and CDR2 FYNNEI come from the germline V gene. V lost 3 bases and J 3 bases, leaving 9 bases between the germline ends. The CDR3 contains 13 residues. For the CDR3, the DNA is TGTGCCAGCAGTGAGGGGCCGGGCTACGAGCAGTACTTC. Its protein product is CASSEGPGYEQYF.

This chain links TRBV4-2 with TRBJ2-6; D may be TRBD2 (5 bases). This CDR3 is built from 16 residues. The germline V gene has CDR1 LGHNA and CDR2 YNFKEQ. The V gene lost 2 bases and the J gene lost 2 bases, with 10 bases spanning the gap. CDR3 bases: TGTGCCAGCAGCCAATGGTCCGGGGCTGGGGCCAACGTCCTGACTTTC. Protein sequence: CASSQWSGAGANVLTF.

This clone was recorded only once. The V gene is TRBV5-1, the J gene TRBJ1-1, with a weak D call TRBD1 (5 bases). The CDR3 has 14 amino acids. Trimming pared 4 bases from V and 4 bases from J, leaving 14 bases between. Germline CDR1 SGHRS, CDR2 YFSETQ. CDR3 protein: CASSRAAGSTEAFF. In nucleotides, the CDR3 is TGCGCCAGCAGCCGGGCAGCAGGGAGCACTGAAGCTTTCTTT.

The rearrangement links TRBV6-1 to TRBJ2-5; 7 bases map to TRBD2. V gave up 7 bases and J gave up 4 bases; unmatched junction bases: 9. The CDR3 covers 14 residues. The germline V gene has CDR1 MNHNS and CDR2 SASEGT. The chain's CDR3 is CASTIFGGSETQYF. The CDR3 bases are TGTGCCAGCACCATCTTCGGGGGGTCAGAGACCCAGTACTTC.

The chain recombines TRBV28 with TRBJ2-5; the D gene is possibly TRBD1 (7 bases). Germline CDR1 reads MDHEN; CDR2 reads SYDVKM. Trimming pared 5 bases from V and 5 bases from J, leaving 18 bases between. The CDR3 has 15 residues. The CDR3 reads CASSTGDRAGETQYF. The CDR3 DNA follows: TGTGCCAGCAGTACCGGAGACAGGGCGGGGGAGACCCAGTACTTC.

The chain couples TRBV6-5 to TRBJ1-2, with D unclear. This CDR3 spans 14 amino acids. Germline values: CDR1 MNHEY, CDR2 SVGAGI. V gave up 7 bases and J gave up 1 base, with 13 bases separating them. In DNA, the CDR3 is TGTGCCAGCACGGAGGCCGGGGATAACTATGGCTACACCTTC. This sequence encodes CASTEAGDNYGYTF.

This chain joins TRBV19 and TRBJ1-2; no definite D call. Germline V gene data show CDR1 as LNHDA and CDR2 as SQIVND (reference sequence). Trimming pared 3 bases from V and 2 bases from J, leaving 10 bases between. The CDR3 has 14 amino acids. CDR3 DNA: TGTGCCAGTAGTATCTCCAGCGTCAACTATGGCTACACCTTC. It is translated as CASSISSVNYGYTF. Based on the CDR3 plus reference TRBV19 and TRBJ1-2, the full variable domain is DGGITQSPKYLFRKEGQNVTLSCEQNLNHDAMYWYRQDPGQGLRLIYYSQIVNDFQKGDIAEGYSVSREKKESFPLTVTSAQKNPTAFYLCASSISSVNYGYTFGSGTRLTVV.